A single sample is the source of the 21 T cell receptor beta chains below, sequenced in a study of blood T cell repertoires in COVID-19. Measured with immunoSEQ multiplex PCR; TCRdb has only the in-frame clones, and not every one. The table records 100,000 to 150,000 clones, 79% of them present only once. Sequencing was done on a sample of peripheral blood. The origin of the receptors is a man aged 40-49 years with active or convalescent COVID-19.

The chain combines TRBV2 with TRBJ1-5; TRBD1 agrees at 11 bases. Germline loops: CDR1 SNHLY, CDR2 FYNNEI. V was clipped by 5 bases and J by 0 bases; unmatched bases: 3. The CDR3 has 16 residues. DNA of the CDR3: TGTGCCAGCAGTAGGGACAGGGGGTTTAGCAATCAGCCCCAGCATTTT. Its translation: CASSRDRGFSNQPQHF.

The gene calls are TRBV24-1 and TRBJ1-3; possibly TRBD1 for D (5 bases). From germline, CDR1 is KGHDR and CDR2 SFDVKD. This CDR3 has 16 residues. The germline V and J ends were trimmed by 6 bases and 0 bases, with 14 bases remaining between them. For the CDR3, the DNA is TGTGCCACCAGTCGGGGGGACCTTATCTCTGGAAACACCATATATTTT. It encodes CATSRGDLISGNTIYF.

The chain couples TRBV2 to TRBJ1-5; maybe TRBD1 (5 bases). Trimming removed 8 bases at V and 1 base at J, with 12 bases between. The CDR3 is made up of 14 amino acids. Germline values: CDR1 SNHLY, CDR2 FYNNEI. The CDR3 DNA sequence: TGTGCCAGCCGACCGGGGGACAGCAATCAGCCCCAGCATTTT. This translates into CASRPGDSNQPQHF.

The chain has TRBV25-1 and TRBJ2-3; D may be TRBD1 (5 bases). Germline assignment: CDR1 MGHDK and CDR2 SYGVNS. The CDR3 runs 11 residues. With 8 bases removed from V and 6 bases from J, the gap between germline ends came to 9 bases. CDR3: CASAPGDTQYF. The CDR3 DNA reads TGTGCCAGCGCCCCAGGGGATACGCAGTATTTT.

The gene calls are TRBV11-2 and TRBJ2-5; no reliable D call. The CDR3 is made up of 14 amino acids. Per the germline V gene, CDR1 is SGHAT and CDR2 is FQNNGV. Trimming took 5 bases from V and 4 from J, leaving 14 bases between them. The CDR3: CASSLPTTGETQYF. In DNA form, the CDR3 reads TGTGCCAGCAGCCTACCAACCACGGGAGAGACCCAGTACTTC.

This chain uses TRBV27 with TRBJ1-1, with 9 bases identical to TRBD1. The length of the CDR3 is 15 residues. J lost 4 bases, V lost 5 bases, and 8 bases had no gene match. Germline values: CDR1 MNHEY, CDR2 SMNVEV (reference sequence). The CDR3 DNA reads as TGTGCCAGCAGTCCCCGGACAGGGGACCTCACTGAAGCTTTCTTT. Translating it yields CASSPRTGDLTEAFF.

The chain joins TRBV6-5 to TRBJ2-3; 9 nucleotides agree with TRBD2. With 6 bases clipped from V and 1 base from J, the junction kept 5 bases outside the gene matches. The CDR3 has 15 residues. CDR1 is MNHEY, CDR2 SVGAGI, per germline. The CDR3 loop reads CASRGERGGTDTQYF. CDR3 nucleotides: TGTGCCAGCAGGGGAGAGCGGGGGGGCACAGATACGCAGTATTTT.

CDR3 DNA sequence: TGTGCCAGTAGGCGCGGCAGCCCAAAGGGGACAGATACGCAGTATTTT. Protein product: CASRRGSPKGTDTQYF. This chain uses TRBV19 with TRBJ2-3, with D possibly TRBD1 on 5 matching bases. The germline V gene has CDR1 LNHDA and CDR2 SQIVND (reference sequence). V was trimmed by 6 bases and J by 3 bases, leaving 19 bases between them. This CDR3 is 16 amino acids long. Full variable domain (outside the CDR3, taken from reference TRBV19 and TRBJ2-3): DGGITQSPKYLFRKEGQNVTLSCEQNLNHDAMYWYRQDPGQGLRLIYYSQIVNDFQKGDIAEGYSVSREKKESFPLTVTSAQKNPTAFYLCASRRGSPKGTDTQYFGPGTRLTVL.

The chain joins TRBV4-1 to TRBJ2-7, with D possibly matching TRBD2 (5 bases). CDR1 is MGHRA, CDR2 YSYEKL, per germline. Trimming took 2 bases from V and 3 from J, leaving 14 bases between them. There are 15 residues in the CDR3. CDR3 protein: CASSQPGGANYEQYF. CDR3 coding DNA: TGCGCCAGCAGCCAACCTGGAGGCGCGAACTACGAGCAGTACTTC.

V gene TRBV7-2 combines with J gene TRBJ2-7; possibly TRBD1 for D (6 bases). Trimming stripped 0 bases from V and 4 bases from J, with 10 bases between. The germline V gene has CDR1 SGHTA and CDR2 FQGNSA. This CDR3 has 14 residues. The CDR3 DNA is TGTGCCAGCAGCTTAGCACAGGGAAGATACGAGCAGTACTTC. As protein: CASSLAQGRYEQYF.

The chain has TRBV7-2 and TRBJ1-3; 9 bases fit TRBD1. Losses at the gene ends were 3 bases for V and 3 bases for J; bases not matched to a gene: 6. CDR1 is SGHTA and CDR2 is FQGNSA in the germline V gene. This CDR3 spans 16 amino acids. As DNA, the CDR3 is TGTGCCAGCAGCTTTGACAGGGGGAGAGTTGGAAACACCATATATTTT. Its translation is CASSFDRGRVGNTIYF.

As DNA, the CDR3 is TGTGCCAGCAGTGCCCGGGGGGCTGAACAGCCCCAGCATTTT. Residues: CASSARGAEQPQHF. The chain links TRBV2 to TRBJ1-5; D possibly corresponds to TRBD1 (6 bases). Trimming removed 4 bases from V and 7 bases from J, with 14 bases in between. There are 14 residues in the CDR3. CDR1 is SNHLY and CDR2 is FYNNEI in the germline V gene.

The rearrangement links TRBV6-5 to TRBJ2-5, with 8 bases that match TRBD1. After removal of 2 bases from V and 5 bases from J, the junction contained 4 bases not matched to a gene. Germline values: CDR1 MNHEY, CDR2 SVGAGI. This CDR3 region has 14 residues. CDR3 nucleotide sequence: TGTGCCAGCAGTTACCTTACAGGGGGGGAGACCCAGTACTTC. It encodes CASSYLTGGETQYF.

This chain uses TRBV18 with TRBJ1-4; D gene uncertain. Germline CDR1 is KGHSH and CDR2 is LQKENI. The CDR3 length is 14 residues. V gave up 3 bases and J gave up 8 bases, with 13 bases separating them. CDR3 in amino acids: CASSPEGLAEKLFF. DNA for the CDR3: TGTGCCAGCTCACCGGAAGGGTTAGCGGAAAAACTGTTTTTT.

The CDR3 DNA is TGTGCCAGCAGCAACAGGGATAGGACTGAAGCTTTCTTT. This encodes CASSNRDRTEAFF. The rearrangement joins TRBV6-6 to TRBJ1-1; D perhaps matches TRBD1 (6 bases). Germline CDR1 reads MNHNY; CDR2 reads SVGAGI (reference sequence). V shed 6 bases and J shed 5 bases, with 13 bases lying between them. The length of the CDR3 is 13 residues.

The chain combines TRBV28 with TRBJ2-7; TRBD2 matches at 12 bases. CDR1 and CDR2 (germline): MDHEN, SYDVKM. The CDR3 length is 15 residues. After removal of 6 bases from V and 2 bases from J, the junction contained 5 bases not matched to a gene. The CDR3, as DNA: TGTGCCAGCAGGTACCGACTAGCGGGGGCCTACGAGCAGTACTTC. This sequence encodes CASRYRLAGAYEQYF. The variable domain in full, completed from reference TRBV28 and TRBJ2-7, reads DVKVTQSSRYLVKRTGEKVFLECVQDMDHENMFWYRQDPGLGLRLIYFSYDVKMKEKGDIPEGYSVSREKKERFSLILESASTNQTSMYLCASRYRLAGAYEQYFGPGTRLTVT.

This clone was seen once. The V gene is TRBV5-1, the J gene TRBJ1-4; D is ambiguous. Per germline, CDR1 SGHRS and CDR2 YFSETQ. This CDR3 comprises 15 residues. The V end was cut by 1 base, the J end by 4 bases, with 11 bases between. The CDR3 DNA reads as TGCGCCAGCAGCTTGTCGGGGTATTTTAATGAAAAACTGTTTTTT. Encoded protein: CASSLSGYFNEKLFF.

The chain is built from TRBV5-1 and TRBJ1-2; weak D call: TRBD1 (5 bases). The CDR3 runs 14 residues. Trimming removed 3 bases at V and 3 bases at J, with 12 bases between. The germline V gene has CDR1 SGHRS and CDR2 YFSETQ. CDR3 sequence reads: CASSSGYVDYGYTF. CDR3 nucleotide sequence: TGCGCCAGCAGCTCAGGGTATGTGGACTATGGCTACACCTTC.

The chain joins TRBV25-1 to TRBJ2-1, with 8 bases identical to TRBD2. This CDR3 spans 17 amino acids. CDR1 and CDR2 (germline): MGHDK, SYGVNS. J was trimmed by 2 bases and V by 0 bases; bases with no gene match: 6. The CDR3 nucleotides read TGTGCCAGCAGTGAATACTATAGCGGGACCCCCTACAATGAGCAGTTCTTC. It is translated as CASSEYYSGTPYNEQFF.

Here the CDR3 DNA reads TGTGCCAGCAGTTACTCATCTAGGTCTGGGGCCAACGTCCTGACTTTC. Translated, it gives CASSYSSRSGANVLTF. The rearrangement links TRBV6-5 to TRBJ2-6; D uncertain. Trimming shortened V by 0 bases and J by 1 base, and 7 bases separated the two germline ends. The length of the CDR3 is 16 residues. Germline V gene lookup returns CDR1 MNHEY and CDR2 SVGAGI.

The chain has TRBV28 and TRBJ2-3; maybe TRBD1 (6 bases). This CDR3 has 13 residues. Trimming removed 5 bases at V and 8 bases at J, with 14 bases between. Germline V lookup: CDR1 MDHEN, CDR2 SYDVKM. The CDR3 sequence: CASSPPTGGTQYF. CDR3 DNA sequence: TGTGCCAGCAGTCCCCCGACAGGAGGTACGCAGTATTTT.